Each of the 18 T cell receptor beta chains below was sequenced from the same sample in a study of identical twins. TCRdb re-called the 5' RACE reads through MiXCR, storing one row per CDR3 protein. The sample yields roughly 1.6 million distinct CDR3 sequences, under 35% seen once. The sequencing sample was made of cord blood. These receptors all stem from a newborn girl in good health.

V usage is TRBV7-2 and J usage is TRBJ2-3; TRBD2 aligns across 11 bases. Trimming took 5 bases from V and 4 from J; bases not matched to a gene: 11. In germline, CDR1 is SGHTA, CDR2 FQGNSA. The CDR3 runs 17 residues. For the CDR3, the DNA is TGTGCCAGCAGCCCCCCCTCTAGCGGGGGGAGGGCAGATACGCAGTATTTT. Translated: CASSPPSSGGRADTQYF.

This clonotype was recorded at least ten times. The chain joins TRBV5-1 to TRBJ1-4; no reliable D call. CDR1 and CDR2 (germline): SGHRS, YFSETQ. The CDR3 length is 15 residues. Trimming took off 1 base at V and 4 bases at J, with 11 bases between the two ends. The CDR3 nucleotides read TGCGCCAGCAGCTTGTCTCCAGCCGATAATGAAAAACTGTTTTTT. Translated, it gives CASSLSPADNEKLFF.

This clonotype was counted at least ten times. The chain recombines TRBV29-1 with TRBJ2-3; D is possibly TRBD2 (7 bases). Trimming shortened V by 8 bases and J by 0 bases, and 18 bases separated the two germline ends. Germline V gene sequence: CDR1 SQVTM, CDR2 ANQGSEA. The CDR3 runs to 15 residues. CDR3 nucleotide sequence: TGCAGCTCTAACCACGGGGGGCGTAGCACAGATACGCAGTATTTT. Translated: CSSNHGGRSTDTQYF.

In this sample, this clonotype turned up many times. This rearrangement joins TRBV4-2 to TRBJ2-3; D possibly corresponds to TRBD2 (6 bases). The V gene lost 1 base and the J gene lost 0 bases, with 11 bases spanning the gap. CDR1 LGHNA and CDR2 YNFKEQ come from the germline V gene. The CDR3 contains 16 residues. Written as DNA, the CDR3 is TGTGCCAGCAGCCAAGGAAGGAGCGGGAGCACAGATACGCAGTATTTT. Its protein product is CASSQGRSGSTDTQYF.

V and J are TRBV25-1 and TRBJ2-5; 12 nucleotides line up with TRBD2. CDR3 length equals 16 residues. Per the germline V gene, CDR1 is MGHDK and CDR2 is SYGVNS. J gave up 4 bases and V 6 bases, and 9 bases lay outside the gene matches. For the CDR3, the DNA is TGTGCCAGCAGACGCGGGCTAGCGGGAGGGAGAGAGACCCAGTACTTC. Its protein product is CASRRGLAGGRETQYF. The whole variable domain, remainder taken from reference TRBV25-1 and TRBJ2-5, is EADIYQTPRYLVIGTGKKITLECSQTMGHDKMYWYQQDPGMELHLIHYSYGVNSTEKGDLSSESTVSRIRTEHFPLTLESARPSHTSQYLCASRRGLAGGRETQYFGPGTRLLVL.

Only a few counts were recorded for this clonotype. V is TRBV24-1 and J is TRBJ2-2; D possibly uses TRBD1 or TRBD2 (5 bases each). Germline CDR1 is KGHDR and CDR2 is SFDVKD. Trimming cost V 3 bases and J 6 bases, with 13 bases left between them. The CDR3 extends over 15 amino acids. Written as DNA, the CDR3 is TGTGCCACCAGTGATCCACGTCGAGGGGCCGGGGAGCTGTTTTTT. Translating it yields CATSDPRRGAGELFF.

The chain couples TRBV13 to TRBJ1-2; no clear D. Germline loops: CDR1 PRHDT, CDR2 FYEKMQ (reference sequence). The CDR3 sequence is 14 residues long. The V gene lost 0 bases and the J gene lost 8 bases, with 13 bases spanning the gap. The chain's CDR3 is CASSLGDPPRGYTF. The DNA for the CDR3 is TGTGCCAGCAGCTTAGGGGACCCTCCCCGGGGCTACACCTTC.

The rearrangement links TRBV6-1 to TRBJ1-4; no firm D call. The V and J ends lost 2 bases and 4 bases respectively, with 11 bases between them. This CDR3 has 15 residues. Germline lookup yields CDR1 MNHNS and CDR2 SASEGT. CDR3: CASSERWADNEKLFF. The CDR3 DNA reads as TGTGCCAGCAGTGAAAGATGGGCTGATAATGAAAAACTGTTTTTT.

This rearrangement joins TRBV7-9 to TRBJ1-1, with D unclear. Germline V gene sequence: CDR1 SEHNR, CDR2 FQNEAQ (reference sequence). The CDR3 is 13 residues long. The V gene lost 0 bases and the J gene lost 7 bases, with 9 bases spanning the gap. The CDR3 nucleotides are TGTGCCAGCAGCTTAGCGGCTAGAGATGAAGCTTTCTTT. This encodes CASSLAARDEAFF.

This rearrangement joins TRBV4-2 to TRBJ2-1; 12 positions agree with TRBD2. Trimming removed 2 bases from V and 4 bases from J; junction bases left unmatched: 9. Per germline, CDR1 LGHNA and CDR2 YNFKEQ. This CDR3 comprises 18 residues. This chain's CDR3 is CASSQLPSGGAPYNEQFF. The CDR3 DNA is TGTGCCAGCAGCCAACTCCCTAGCGGGGGGGCCCCATACAATGAGCAGTTCTTC.

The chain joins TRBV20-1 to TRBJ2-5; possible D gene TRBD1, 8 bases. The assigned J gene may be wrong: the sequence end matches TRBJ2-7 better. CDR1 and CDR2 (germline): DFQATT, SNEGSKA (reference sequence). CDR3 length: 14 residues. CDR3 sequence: CSADRDYGSYEQYF. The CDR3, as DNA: TGCAGTGCGGACAGGGACTACGGGTCTTACGAGCAGTACTTC.

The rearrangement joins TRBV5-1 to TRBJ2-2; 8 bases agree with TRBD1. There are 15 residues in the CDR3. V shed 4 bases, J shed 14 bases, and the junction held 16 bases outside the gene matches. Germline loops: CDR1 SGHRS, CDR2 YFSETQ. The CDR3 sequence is CASSNDRGRSSGLFF. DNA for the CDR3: TGCGCCAGCAGCAATGACAGGGGACGCTCCAGTGGACTGTTTTTT.

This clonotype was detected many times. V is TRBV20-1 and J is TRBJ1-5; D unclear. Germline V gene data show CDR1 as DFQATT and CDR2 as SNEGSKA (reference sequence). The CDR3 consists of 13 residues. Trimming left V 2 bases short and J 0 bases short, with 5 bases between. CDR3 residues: CSARPDSNQPQHF. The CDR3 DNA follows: TGCAGTGCTAGACCCGATAGCAATCAGCCCCAGCATTTT.

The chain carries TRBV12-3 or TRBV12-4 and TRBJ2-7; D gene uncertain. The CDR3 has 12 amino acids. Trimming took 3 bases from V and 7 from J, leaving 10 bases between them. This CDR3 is CASSFIYNEQYF. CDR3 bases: TGTGCCAGCAGTTTCATCTACAATGAGCAGTACTTC.

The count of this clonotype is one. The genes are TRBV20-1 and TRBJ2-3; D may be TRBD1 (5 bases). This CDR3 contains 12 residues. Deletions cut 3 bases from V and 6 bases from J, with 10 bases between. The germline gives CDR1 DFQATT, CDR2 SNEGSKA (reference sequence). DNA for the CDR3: TGCAGTGCTAGTTGCAAGGGGGATACGCAGTATTTT. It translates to CSASCKGDTQYF.

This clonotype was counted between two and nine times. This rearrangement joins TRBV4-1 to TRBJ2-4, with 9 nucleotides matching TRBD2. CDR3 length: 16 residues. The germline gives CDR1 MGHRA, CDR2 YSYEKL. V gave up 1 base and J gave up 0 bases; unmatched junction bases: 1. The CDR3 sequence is CASSQVLAGAKNIQYF. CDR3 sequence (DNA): TGCGCCAGCAGCCAAGTACTAGCGGGAGCCAAAAACATTCAGTACTTC.

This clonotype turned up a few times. CDR3 amino acids: CASSRWLAGRTDTQYF. CDR3 DNA: TGTGCCAGCAGTCGGTGGCTAGCGGGCAGGACAGATACGCAGTATTTT. This sequence joins TRBV27 and TRBJ2-3, with TRBD2 identical over 8 bases. The CDR3 runs 16 residues. CDR1 is MNHEY and CDR2 is SMNVEV in the germline V gene (reference sequence). The V gene end was trimmed by 5 bases and the J gene end by 3 bases; junction bases not matched to a gene: 10.

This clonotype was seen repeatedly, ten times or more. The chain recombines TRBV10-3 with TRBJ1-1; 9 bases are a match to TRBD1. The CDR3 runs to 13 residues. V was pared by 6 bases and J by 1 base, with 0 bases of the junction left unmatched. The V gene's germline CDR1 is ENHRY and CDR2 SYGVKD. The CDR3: CAIRTGGNTEAFF. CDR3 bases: TGTGCCATCAGGACAGGGGGGAACACTGAAGCTTTCTTT.